These 29 T cell receptor beta chains were sequenced from one sample in a study of T cell responses to AZD1222 COVID-19 vaccine. Measured with immunoSEQ multiplex PCR; TCRdb has only the in-frame clones, and not every one. This table has about 120,000 clones, 85% to 90% appearing once. Sequenced material: peripheral blood, taken 28 days after the second AZD1222 dose. The receptors stem from an adult who received the AZD1222 COVID-19 vaccine.

V is TRBV29-1 and J is TRBJ2-7; the match to TRBD1 covers 8 bases. V shed 3 bases, J shed 2 bases, and the junction held 6 bases outside the gene matches. This CDR3 has 14 residues. Germline CDR1 and CDR2: SQVTM and ANQGSEA. The CDR3 is CSVEVEQGAYEQYF. The CDR3 nucleotides are TGCAGCGTTGAGGTAGAACAGGGGGCCTACGAGCAGTACTTC.

CDR3 DNA: TGTGCCAGCAGTGATCCGGGGATGAGCTCCTACGAGCAGTACTTC. Translation: CASSDPGMSSYEQYF. The chain combines TRBV25-1 with TRBJ2-7; a weak D match, TRBD2 (5 bases). CDR1 is MGHDK, CDR2 SYGVNS, per germline. This CDR3 spans 15 amino acids. V lost 3 bases, J lost 0 bases, and 12 bases lay in between.

This clone has just one count. The V gene is TRBV5-6, the J gene TRBJ1-6; 10 bases line up with TRBD1. The CDR3 totals 16 residues. Germline values: CDR1 SGHDT, CDR2 YYEEEE. Trimming at V came to 1 base and at J to 6 bases, leaving 4 bases not matched to a gene. Written as DNA, the CDR3 is TGTGCCAGCAGCTTGATGGGGGACAGGGGTAATTCACCCCTCCACTTT. Encoded protein: CASSLMGDRGNSPLHF.

In its sample, this clone was seen a few times. The chain uses TRBV19 and TRBJ1-4, with D tentatively TRBD1 (6 bases). Germline CDR1 reads LNHDA; CDR2 reads SQIVND (reference sequence). The germline V and J ends were trimmed by 2 bases and 6 bases, with 10 bases remaining between them. The CDR3 is 14 residues long. This chain's CDR3 is CASSIPRQDEKLFF. CDR3 bases: TGTGCCAGTAGTATACCCAGACAGGATGAAAAACTGTTTTTT.

The rearrangement uses TRBV19 and TRBJ1-2, with D hard to call. The CDR3 loop spans 13 amino acids. V was cut by 3 bases and J by 3 bases, with 8 bases left in between. CDR1 is LNHDA, CDR2 SQIVND, per germline (reference sequence). The CDR3 loop is CASSIHGDYGYTF. For the CDR3, the DNA is TGTGCCAGTAGTATCCACGGAGACTATGGCTACACCTTC. Combining the CDR3 with reference TRBV19 and TRBJ1-2 gives the whole variable domain DGGITQSPKYLFRKEGQNVTLSCEQNLNHDAMYWYRQDPGQGLRLIYYSQIVNDFQKGDIAEGYSVSREKKESFPLTVTSAQKNPTAFYLCASSIHGDYGYTFGSGTRLTVV.

This clone was seen only once. The chain employs TRBV6-4 and TRBJ2-5; tentatively, D is TRBD1 (5 bases). The V gene's germline CDR1 is MRHNA and CDR2 SNTAGT. V was clipped by 7 bases and J by 1 base, with 13 bases between them. The CDR3 spans 14 residues. The chain's CDR3 is CASTVKGSQETQYF. The CDR3 bases are TGTGCCAGCACCGTAAAGGGGTCCCAAGAGACCCAGTACTTC.

This rearrangement joins TRBV5-1 to TRBJ1-2; 8 nucleotides match TRBD1. From germline, CDR1 is SGHRS and CDR2 YFSETQ. J lost 6 bases, V lost 3 bases, and 4 bases had no gene match. This CDR3 has 13 amino acids. CDR3 DNA sequence: TGCGCCAGCAGCTCTGGACAGGGTGATGGCTACACCTTC. This gives the protein CASSSGQGDGYTF.

The chain has TRBV5-1 and TRBJ1-2, with 7 bases identical to TRBD1. Germline-derived CDR1 and CDR2 are SGHRS and YFSETQ. Trimming cost V 4 bases and J 4 bases; bases outside gene matches: 4. This CDR3 comprises 13 residues. The CDR3 region has the DNA TGCGCCAGCAGCCAGACAGGGCTCTATGGCTACACCTTC. Protein sequence: CASSQTGLYGYTF.

This chain joins TRBV25-1 and TRBJ1-3; 8 nucleotides agree with TRBD1. The CDR3 is 18 residues long. The germline V gene has CDR1 MGHDK and CDR2 SYGVNS. J lost 0 bases, V lost 5 bases, and 12 bases had no gene match. The CDR3 is CASSPPLDRGYSGNTIYF. The CDR3 nucleotides are TGTGCCAGCAGTCCCCCCCTTGACAGGGGATACTCTGGAAACACCATATATTTT.

The genes are TRBV28 and TRBJ2-4; maybe TRBD2 (5 bases). V shed 3 bases and J shed 8 bases, with 11 bases lying between them. CDR3 size: 13 residues. Germline V lookup: CDR1 MDHEN, CDR2 SYDVKM. The DNA of the CDR3 is TGTGCCAGCAGTTTCGTACTAGAGGACATTCAGTACTTC. Translation: CASSFVLEDIQYF.

The V call is TRBV30, the J call TRBJ2-7; D unclear. V was cut by 4 bases and J by 2 bases, with 9 bases left in between. The CDR3 length is 12 residues. Germline V gene data show CDR1 as GTSNPN and CDR2 as SVGIG (reference sequence). This CDR3 reads CAWTGKTYEQYF. As DNA, the CDR3 is TGTGCCTGGACTGGGAAGACCTACGAGCAGTACTTC.

V usage is TRBV4-2 and J usage is TRBJ2-7; D gene unclear. Germline-derived CDR1 and CDR2 are LGHNA and YNFKEQ. The CDR3 totals 12 residues. V gave up 0 bases and J gave up 1 base, with 1 base separating them. The CDR3 protein is CASSQESYEQYF. Written as DNA, the CDR3 is TGTGCCAGCAGCCAAGAATCCTACGAGCAGTACTTC.

The chain is built from TRBV27 and TRBJ2-7; TRBD1 is a possible D gene (5 bases). From germline, CDR1 is MNHEY and CDR2 SMNVEV (reference sequence). V was clipped by 2 bases and J by 2 bases, with 10 bases between them. The CDR3 contains 14 residues. The CDR3 loop is CASSLNRNTYEQYF. CDR3 nucleotides: TGTGCCAGCAGTTTAAACAGGAATACCTACGAGCAGTACTTC.

J is TRBJ2-5 and V is TRBV7-8; D unresolved. The germline V gene has CDR1 SGHVS and CDR2 FQNEAQ. This CDR3 is built from 14 residues. V gave up 0 bases and J gave up 5 bases, with 10 bases separating them. The CDR3 nucleotides read TGTGCCAGCAGCTTAGCTCCCCCTATCGAGACCCAGTACTTC. Translated, it gives CASSLAPPIETQYF.

The chain is built from TRBV30 and TRBJ1-2, with no clear D. Trimming shortened V by 1 base and J by 14 bases, and 17 bases separated the two germline ends. Per the germline V gene, CDR1 is GTSNPN and CDR2 is SVGIG (reference sequence). The length of the CDR3 is 12 residues. The CDR3 spells CAWSGENPWLTF. CDR3 in DNA: TGTGCCTGGAGTGGGGAAAATCCGTGGCTTACCTTC.

The chain carries TRBV19 and TRBJ1-5; D is perhaps TRBD1 (6 bases). V was trimmed by 6 bases and J by 3 bases, leaving 9 bases between them. CDR3 length equals 13 residues. The germline V gene has CDR1 LNHDA and CDR2 SQIVND (reference sequence). The CDR3 DNA sequence: TGTGCCAGTAGAGGACAGATCAATCAGCCCCAGCATTTT. Amino acids: CASRGQINQPQHF.

This sequence joins TRBV27 and TRBJ2-1; D is uncertain. The CDR3 has 16 amino acids. The germline V gene encodes CDR1 MNHEY and CDR2 SMNVEV (reference sequence). With 5 bases removed from V and 0 bases from J, the gap between germline ends came to 14 bases. CDR3 sequence (DNA): TGTGCCAGCAGTCCCCGGCAGACTTTCTCCTACAATGAGCAGTTCTTC. As protein: CASSPRQTFSYNEQFF.

The genes are TRBV9 and TRBJ2-3; TRBD1 matches 8 bases. This CDR3 comprises 18 residues. Germline lookup yields CDR1 SGDLS and CDR2 YYNGEE. V trimming: 4 bases; J trimming: 4 bases; junction bases outside the gene matches: 17. CDR3 sequence (DNA): TGTGCCAGCAGCCCCCCACTCGGGACAGGCCCGGAGGCAGATACGCAGTATTTT. Protein: CASSPPLGTGPEADTQYF.

This chain links TRBV4-1 with TRBJ1-2, with D maybe TRBD1 (5 bases). Trimming removed 1 base from V and 3 bases from J, with 6 bases in between. The CDR3 totals 13 residues. Looked up from germline, CDR1 is MGHRA and CDR2 is YSYEKL. Here the CDR3 reads CASSQGGDYGYTF. CDR3 bases: TGCGCCAGCAGCCAAGGAGGGGACTATGGCTACACCTTC.

The rearrangement links TRBV6-5 to TRBJ2-3; TRBD1 matches at 7 bases. This CDR3 is built from 14 residues. Germline V gene data show CDR1 as MNHEY and CDR2 as SVGAGI. The trim removed 5 bases at V and 2 bases at J, leaving 4 bases unmatched. The CDR3 loop is CASSPGTATDTQYF. The CDR3 nucleotides are TGTGCCAGCAGTCCCGGGACAGCCACAGATACGCAGTATTTT.

This clone was picked up a small number of times. V usage is TRBV30 and J usage is TRBJ2-7; tentatively, D is TRBD1 (6 bases). Trimming removed 3 bases from V and 0 bases from J, with 12 bases in between. Germline lookup yields CDR1 GTSNPN and CDR2 SVGIG (reference sequence). CDR3 length: 14 residues. This CDR3 is CAWRQGFSSYEQYF. DNA of the CDR3: TGTGCCTGGAGACAGGGATTTAGCTCCTACGAGCAGTACTTC.

The chain is built from TRBV5-6 and TRBJ1-1; no firm D call. Deletions cut 0 bases from V and 0 bases from J, with 3 bases between. The CDR3 has 13 residues. Germline V gene data show CDR1 as SGHDT and CDR2 as YYEEEE. The CDR3 spells CASSLEVNTEAFF. The CDR3 bases are TGTGCCAGCAGCTTGGAGGTGAACACTGAAGCTTTCTTT.

The chain combines TRBV5-4 with TRBJ1-5, with no clear D. This CDR3 contains 13 residues. Germline V gives CDR1 SGHNT, CDR2 YYREEE (reference sequence). V gave up 0 bases and J gave up 5 bases, with 6 bases separating them. The CDR3 sequence: CASSLDRYQPQHF. CDR3 DNA sequence: TGTGCCAGCAGCTTGGACCGGTATCAGCCCCAGCATTTT.

This chain joins TRBV13 and TRBJ1-1, with no clear D. The length of the CDR3 is 13 residues. The V end was cut by 3 bases, the J end by 0 bases, with 5 bases between. Germline V gene data show CDR1 as PRHDT and CDR2 as FYEKMQ (reference sequence). The CDR3 reads CASSFPMNTEAFF. For the CDR3, the DNA is TGTGCCAGCAGCTTCCCCATGAACACTGAAGCTTTCTTT.

The genes are TRBV19 and TRBJ1-1, with D uncertain. The CDR3 sequence is 15 residues long. The V gene's germline CDR1 is LNHDA and CDR2 SQIVND (reference sequence). With 3 bases removed from V and 5 bases from J, the gap between germline ends came to 16 bases. The DNA of the CDR3 is TGTGCCAGTAGTATTTGGGTCGGCACCGGTACTGAAGCTTTCTTT. Translation: CASSIWVGTGTEAFF. Full variable domain (remainder filled in from reference TRBV19 and TRBJ1-1): DGGITQSPKYLFRKEGQNVTLSCEQNLNHDAMYWYRQDPGQGLRLIYYSQIVNDFQKGDIAEGYSVSREKKESFPLTVTSAQKNPTAFYLCASSIWVGTGTEAFFGQGTRLTVV.

This sequence joins TRBV2 and TRBJ2-7; D unresolved. The CDR3 runs to 13 residues. CDR1 and CDR2 from the germline V gene are SNHLY and FYNNEI. Trimming took 7 bases from V and 0 from J, leaving 10 bases between them. CDR3 DNA: TGTGCCAGCAACGTCATCTCCTCCTACGAGCAGTACTTC. This gives the protein CASNVISSYEQYF.

The J gene is TRBJ1-4, the V gene TRBV5-1; 7 bases map to TRBD1. The CDR3 totals 15 residues. V lost 0 bases to trimming and J lost 5 bases; unmatched junction nucleotides: 4. Germline V gene sequence: CDR1 SGHRS, CDR2 YFSETQ. The CDR3 reads CASSLAAGQNEKLFF. In nucleotides, the CDR3 is TGCGCCAGCAGCTTGGCGGCGGGACAGAATGAAAAACTGTTTTTT.

This chain uses TRBV27 with TRBJ2-7; D uncertain. The CDR3 runs to 14 residues. V was clipped by 0 bases and J by 0 bases, with 6 bases between them. CDR1 is MNHEY and CDR2 is SMNVEV in the germline V gene (reference sequence). CDR3 nucleotide sequence: TGTGCCAGCAGTTTATCTTGGAGCTCCTACGAGCAGTACTTC. This sequence encodes CASSLSWSSYEQYF.

The V gene is TRBV4-3, the J gene TRBJ2-3; no reliable D call. The CDR3 runs 14 residues. Germline CDR1 and CDR2: LGHNA and YSLEER. Trimming took off 1 base at V and 1 base at J, with 6 bases between the two ends. CDR3 amino acids: CASSQGTGTDTQYF. The CDR3 nucleotides read TGCGCCAGCAGCCAAGGTACAGGCACAGATACGCAGTATTTT.